This T cell receptor (beta chain) was retrieved from a study of cytomegalovirus exposure and HLA in healthy donors. PCR amplification relied on 60 Vbeta primers (plus 13 Jbeta primers). Method: immunoSEQ multiplex PCR; TCRdb's copy keeps in-frame clones and lacks some. This table lists roughly 39,000 clones. Broader study findings: Per published reports, the classifier diagnosed cytomegalovirus status with high specificity and sensitivity. Common viral pathogens seemed, in a later analysis, to connect with several of the most significant clusters.

Per germline, CDR1 MNHEY and CDR2 SVGAGI. The CDR3 is made up of 13 amino acids. Trimming removed 4 bases at V and 3 bases at J, with 10 bases between. A remark on this clone: Its target is not known.

The sample comprised PBMCs. The chain joins TRBV6-5 to TRBJ2-7, with D possibly TRBD2 on 6 matching bases. The TCR originated in a man aged 25-45 years in good health and CMV-seronegative. The CDR3 loop is CASSFGGDYEQYF. The CDR3 DNA reads TGTGCCAGCAGTTTCGGCGGGGACTACGAGCAGTACTTC.